A selection of T cell receptor beta chains follows, all from one sample in a study of shared clonotypes between healthy human individuals. Assay used: immunoSEQ multiplex PCR; TCRdb lists only in-frame clones, some missing. The sample has about 2 million clones, less than 95% seen once. Sequenced input: naive CD8+ T cells sorted from blood. These receptors were collected from a man younger than 35 in good health. Both conserved end residues are part of each CDR3. The D gene is left open where the match is weak. Clone size is not always given. Where it is, it says once, few, many or a class for expanded clones.

CDR3 DNA: TGTGCCAGCAGCCGTCGGCCCTCCTTTGACGAGCAGTACTTC
CDR3 protein: CASSRRPSFDEQYF
V gene: TRBV27
clone size: NA
J gene: TRBJ2-7
D gene: NA

CDR3 DNA: TGCGCCAGCAGCCAAGATCCCCGAAGGGGAAATTTCGAGCAGTACTTC
CDR3 protein: CASSQDPRRGNFEQYF
V gene: TRBV4-3
clone size: NA
J gene: TRBJ2-7
D gene: NA

CDR3 DNA: TGTGCCAGCTCACCAAGGACGGGCGTTGATGGCTACACCTTC
CDR3 protein: CASSPRTGVDGYTF
V gene: TRBV18
clone size: once
J gene: TRBJ1-2
D gene: NA

CDR3 DNA: TGTGCCTGGAGTGTACTAGCGGGAGGCCACCTAAACAATGAGCAGTTCTTC
CDR3 protein: CAWSVLAGGHLNNEQFF
V gene: TRBV30
clone size: NA
J gene: TRBJ2-1
D gene: TRBD2

CDR3 DNA: TGTGCCACCCTGACAGGGAGCTCCTACGAGCAGTACTTC
CDR3 protein: CATLTGSSYEQYF
V gene: TRBV6-1
clone size: NA
J gene: TRBJ2-7
D gene: TRBD1

CDR3 DNA: TGTGCCAGCAGCTCGGGACGAGATTTCAATGAGCAGTTCTTC
CDR3 protein: CASSSGRDFNEQFF
V gene: TRBV13
clone size: NA
J gene: TRBJ2-1
D gene: NA

CDR3 DNA: TGTGCCAGCAGCTTACTCCGAGACAGGGGGCTCTATGGCTACACCTTC
CDR3 protein: CASSLLRDRGLYGYTF
V gene: TRBV11-2
clone size: NA
J gene: TRBJ1-2
D gene: TRBD1

CDR3 DNA: TGCGCCAGCAGCCGGCGGCCCGACAGGGGGCCCGAGACCCAGTACTTC
CDR3 protein: CASSRRPDRGPETQYF
V gene: TRBV5-1
clone size: NA
J gene: TRBJ2-5
D gene: TRBD1

CDR3 DNA: TGTGCCAGCAGGTACTCCTGGACAGGGAGCAATCAGCCCCAGCATTTT
CDR3 protein: CASRYSWTGSNQPQHF
V gene: TRBV6-6
clone size: NA
J gene: TRBJ1-5
D gene: TRBD1

CDR3 DNA: TGTGCCAGCAGCCTACAGCAGCCGTATACGCAGTATTTT
CDR3 protein: CASSLQQPYTQYF
V gene: TRBV11-2
clone size: NA
J gene: TRBJ2-3
D gene: NA

CDR3 DNA: TGCGCCAGCAGCCGGGGCCAGGGACAGGGTGAGACCCAGTACTTC
CDR3 protein: CASSRGQGQGETQYF
V gene: TRBV4-1
clone size: NA
J gene: TRBJ2-5
D gene: TRBD1

CDR3 DNA: TGTGCCAGCAGCTTAGGGAGTATGGCTTTCTTT
CDR3 protein: CASSLGSMAFF
V gene: TRBV7-9
clone size: NA
J gene: TRBJ1-1
D gene: NA

CDR3 DNA: TGTGCCAGCACTTGTGACAGGACTTATTTCGACGAGCAGTACTTC
CDR3 protein: CASTCDRTYFDEQYF
V gene: TRBV21-1
clone size: NA
J gene: TRBJ2-7
D gene: NA

CDR3 DNA: TGTGCCAGCAGTTTATATGGGACTACATCCGAGCAGTACTTC
CDR3 protein: CASSLYGTTSEQYF
V gene: TRBV27
clone size: once
J gene: TRBJ2-7
D gene: TRBD2

CDR3 DNA: TGCGCCAGCAGCCAAGTCCAGGGGGACACTGAAGCTTTCTTT
CDR3 protein: CASSQVQGDTEAFF
V gene: TRBV4-1
clone size: NA
J gene: TRBJ1-1
D gene: TRBD1

CDR3 DNA: TGTGCCAGCAGCGGAGGAGATCAGCCCCAGCATTTT
CDR3 protein: CASSGGDQPQHF
V gene: TRBV9
clone size: NA
J gene: TRBJ1-5
D gene: NA

CDR3 DNA: TGTGCCAGCAGTTCACCGGGACAGAACCTCTACGAGCAGTACTTC
CDR3 protein: CASSSPGQNLYEQYF
V gene: TRBV27
clone size: NA
J gene: TRBJ2-7
D gene: TRBD1

CDR3 DNA: TGTGCCTGGAGTGTGGGAGGACACCCAACTAATGAAAAACTGTTTTTT
CDR3 protein: CAWSVGGHPTNEKLFF
V gene: TRBV30
clone size: NA
J gene: TRBJ1-4
D gene: NA

CDR3 DNA: TGTGCCAGCAGCTTGGGACAGGGGCAAGAGACCCAGTACTTC
CDR3 protein: CASSLGQGQETQYF
V gene: TRBV7-8
clone size: NA
J gene: TRBJ2-5
D gene: TRBD1

CDR3 DNA: TGTGCCAGCAGCTTAGGGGGTGAGCAGTTCTTC
CDR3 protein: CASSLGGEQFF
V gene: TRBV13
clone size: few
J gene: TRBJ2-1
D gene: NA

CDR3 DNA: TGCAGTGCTAGAGAGGACACTGAAGCTTTCTTT
CDR3 protein: CSAREDTEAFF
V gene: TRBV20-1
clone size: few
J gene: TRBJ1-1
D gene: NA

CDR3 DNA: TGTGCCAGCTCAAGGACAGGGGCCTGGAACACTGAAGCTTTCTTT
CDR3 protein: CASSRTGAWNTEAFF
V gene: TRBV25-1
clone size: NA
J gene: TRBJ1-1
D gene: TRBD1

CDR3 DNA: TGTGCCAGTGGCGGGGGTCAGCCCCAGCATTTT
CDR3 protein: CASGGGQPQHF
V gene: TRBV19
clone size: NA
J gene: TRBJ1-5
D gene: NA

CDR3 DNA: TGTGCCAGCAGCTTAGGACTGGAGACCTACGAGCAGTACTTC
CDR3 protein: CASSLGLETYEQYF
V gene: TRBV7-9
clone size: NA
J gene: TRBJ2-7
D gene: NA

CDR3 DNA: TGCGCCAGCAGCCAGTCGGGACAGGGGTCCTACGAGCAGTACTTC
CDR3 protein: CASSQSGQGSYEQYF
V gene: TRBV4-1
clone size: NA
J gene: TRBJ2-7
D gene: TRBD1

CDR3 DNA: TGTGCCAGCGTTAGACTGGGCACCGGGGAGCTGTTTTTT
CDR3 protein: CASVRLGTGELFF
V gene: TRBV27
clone size: once
J gene: TRBJ2-2
D gene: NA

CDR3 DNA: TGTGCCAGCAGTTACTCACGGACCGAGGCGGGGGAGCAGTACTTC
CDR3 protein: CASSYSRTEAGEQYF
V gene: TRBV6-6
clone size: once
J gene: TRBJ2-7
D gene: NA

CDR3 DNA: TGTGCCAGCAGCCCGTCTAGGGGGCATGGCTACGAGCAGTACTTC
CDR3 protein: CASSPSRGHGYEQYF
V gene: TRBV7-2
clone size: NA
J gene: TRBJ2-7
D gene: TRBD1

CDR3 DNA: TGTGCCAGCATCCCCTCGGGATCCACTGAAGCTTTCTTT
CDR3 protein: CASIPSGSTEAFF
V gene: TRBV11-2
clone size: NA
J gene: TRBJ1-1
D gene: NA

CDR3 DNA: TGTGCCAGCAGCTTAGTACTAGCGGAACACAATGAGCAGTTCTTC
CDR3 protein: CASSLVLAEHNEQFF
V gene: TRBV11-1
clone size: NA
J gene: TRBJ2-1
D gene: TRBD2

CDR3 DNA: TGTGCCAGCTCCGTTGGGAGCTCCTACGAGCAGTACTTC
CDR3 protein: CASSVGSSYEQYF
V gene: TRBV11-2
clone size: NA
J gene: TRBJ2-7
D gene: NA

CDR3 DNA: TGTGCCTGGAGTGTAGGTAGCGGGGGCCCTCCTTACGAGCAGTACTTC
CDR3 protein: CAWSVGSGGPPYEQYF
V gene: TRBV30
clone size: NA
J gene: TRBJ2-7
D gene: TRBD2

CDR3 DNA: TGTGCCAGCACCCTCTCCGGGACAGGGGATACTAATTCACCCCTCCACTTT
CDR3 protein: CASTLSGTGDTNSPLHF
V gene: TRBV7-9
clone size: NA
J gene: TRBJ1-6
D gene: TRBD1

CDR3 DNA: TGTGCCAGCTCAGGGACAGGGGACTACGAGCAGTACTTC
CDR3 protein: CASSGTGDYEQYF
V gene: TRBV18
clone size: once
J gene: TRBJ2-7
D gene: TRBD1

CDR3 DNA: TGTGCCAGCAGCTTAGGACAGGGAAACTACGAGCAGTACTTC
CDR3 protein: CASSLGQGNYEQYF
V gene: TRBV5-8
clone size: NA
J gene: TRBJ2-7
D gene: TRBD1

CDR3 DNA: TGCGCCAGCAGAGAAGGACTAGCGGACTCCTACGAGCAGTACTTC
CDR3 protein: CASREGLADSYEQYF
V gene: TRBV5-1
clone size: NA
J gene: TRBJ2-7
D gene: TRBD2

CDR3 DNA: TGTGCCAGCAGCGTAGGGACAGGCGTCGGGGGCTACACCTTC
CDR3 protein: CASSVGTGVGGYTF
V gene: TRBV9
clone size: NA
J gene: TRBJ1-2
D gene: TRBD1

CDR3 DNA: TGCGCCAGCAGCCAAGATCCGGGAGGGGAAGGTGGATCACCCCTCCACTTT
CDR3 protein: CASSQDPGGEGGSPLHF
V gene: TRBV4-3
clone size: NA
J gene: TRBJ1-6
D gene: NA

CDR3 DNA: TGCGCCAGCAGCCCCCTAGCGGGTGGAGGCGGCGAGCAGTACTTC
CDR3 protein: CASSPLAGGGGEQYF
V gene: TRBV4-3
clone size: NA
J gene: TRBJ2-7
D gene: TRBD2

CDR3 DNA: TGTGCCAGCAGCTTGTCGGGAACAGGAAACACCATATATTTT
CDR3 protein: CASSLSGTGNTIYF
V gene: TRBV5-6
clone size: NA
J gene: TRBJ1-3
D gene: NA

CDR3 DNA: TGTGCCAGCAGCTTAGCTCTAGCGGGGGGCCTTTCCTCCTACAATGAGCAGTTCTTC
CDR3 protein: CASSLALAGGLSSYNEQFF
V gene: TRBV7-8
clone size: NA
J gene: TRBJ2-1
D gene: TRBD2

CDR3 DNA: TGCGCCAGCAGCTGGCTGCGAAGTTCGGAGCAGTACTTC
CDR3 protein: CASSWLRSSEQYF
V gene: TRBV5-1
clone size: NA
J gene: TRBJ2-7
D gene: NA

CDR3 DNA: TGTGCCAGCAGTGAATATGGGCTAGCGGACACCGGGGAGCTGTTTTTT
CDR3 protein: CASSEYGLADTGELFF
V gene: TRBV6-1
clone size: NA
J gene: TRBJ2-2
D gene: TRBD2

CDR3 DNA: TGTGCCAGCAGGGACTCAGGGACTGGCAATCAGCCCCAGCATTTT
CDR3 protein: CASRDSGTGNQPQHF
V gene: TRBV6-1
clone size: NA
J gene: TRBJ1-5
D gene: NA

CDR3 DNA: TGTGCCAGCAGTCCGCGAGGACACTCATACGAGCAGTACTTC
CDR3 protein: CASSPRGHSYEQYF
V gene: TRBV28
clone size: NA
J gene: TRBJ2-7
D gene: NA

CDR3 DNA: TGCGCCAGCAGCCCACCCATCGGAGGGGCTGAAGCTTTCTTT
CDR3 protein: CASSPPIGGAEAFF
V gene: TRBV4-1
clone size: NA
J gene: TRBJ1-1
D gene: NA

CDR3 DNA: TGTGCCAGCAGCGCGGACAGGGAGACCCAGTACTTC
CDR3 protein: CASSADRETQYF
V gene: TRBV13
clone size: NA
J gene: TRBJ2-5
D gene: TRBD1

CDR3 DNA: TGTGCCAGCAGTTCTCCTTCTAGCACAGATACGCAGTATTTT
CDR3 protein: CASSSPSSTDTQYF
V gene: TRBV6-5
clone size: NA
J gene: TRBJ2-3
D gene: NA